Listed below are T cell receptor beta chains from one sample, sequenced in a study of T cells and Merkel cell carcinoma outcomes. Using immunoSEQ multiplex PCR, the repertoire was profiled, and TCRdb retains in-frame clones only, with some absent. The data show more than 3,500 clones, 80% to 95% seen once. Sequenced sample: tumor tissue from Merkel cell carcinoma. These receptor sequences come from a human donor with Merkel cell carcinoma. Both conserved end residues are part of each CDR3. D genes are given only for firm matches. Clone size is given for some rows only: seen once, a few or many times, or a class if the clone is expanded.

>TRBV4-2|.|TRBJ2-1|TRBD1
TGTGCCAGCAGCCAAGAAGGGACAGGGTATGCGTCGGGCAGCTCCTACAATGAGCAGTTCTTC
CASSQEGTGYASGSSYNEQFF
>TRBV5-8|.|TRBJ2-7|TRBD1
TGTGCCAGCAGCTCTCTCGGGACAGGAAATTACGAGCAGTACTTC
CASSSLGTGNYEQYF
>TRBV7-9|.|TRBJ2-1|TRBD2
TGTGCCGGGGGGACTAGCGGGGATGAGCAGTTCTTC
CAGGTSGDEQFF
>TRBV30|once|TRBJ2-7|TRBD2
TGTGCCTGGAGGTCCCCGACTAGCGGAACCTACGAGCAGTACTTC
CAWRSPTSGTYEQYF
>TRBV4-1|.|TRBJ1-2|.
TGCGCCAGCAGCCAAGTCGGCAGGGACTATGGCTACACCTTC
CASSQVGRDYGYTF
>TRBV19|.|TRBJ2-3|TRBD2
TGTGCCAGTAGCCGCACCGGGACTAGTGGGGGGGCCGGAGATACGCAGTATTTT
CASSRTGTSGGAGDTQYF
>TRBV23-1|.|TRBJ2-6|.
TGCGCCAGCAGTCAGTCGAAGAGGGTCTCTGGGGCCAACGTCCTGACTTTC
CASSQSKRVSGANVLTF
>TRBV2|.|TRBJ2-2|.
TGTGCCAGCAACCCGGGACAAAACACCGGGGAGCTGTTTTTT
CASNPGQNTGELFF
>TRBV5-1|.|TRBJ2-7|TRBD2
TGCGCCAGCAGCTTGGGACTAGCGGGCGGTTCCTACGAGCAGTACTTC
CASSLGLAGGSYEQYF
>TRBV2|.|TRBJ1-4|.
TGTGCCAGCAGTGAAACGGCACCTCCTTCAACTAATGAAAAACTGTTTTTT
CASSETAPPSTNEKLFF
>TRBV28|.|TRBJ2-7|.
TGTGCCACCTCCGGGACTCCCACTTATCGGCAGTACTTC
CATSGTPTYRQYF
>TRBV7-2|.|TRBJ2-3|.
TGTGCCACCGCACCCCGACAGAGCACAGATACGCAGTATTTT
CATAPRQSTDTQYF
>TRBV2|.|TRBJ2-1|TRBD1
TGTGCCAGCAGCTTGACCGGGACAGGGGATTTCGGTGAGCAGTTCTTC
CASSLTGTGDFGEQFF
>TRBV2|.|TRBJ2-2|TRBD1
TGTGCCAGCAGTGCACAGGGGCTCAGGTTGGGCGGGGAGCTGTTTTTT
CASSAQGLRLGGELFF
>TRBV28|.|TRBJ1-5|.
TGTGCCAGCAGTTTACATCATATCGGCGGTCGATATAGCAATCAGCCCCAGCATTTT
CASSLHHIGGRYSNQPQHF
>TRBV25-1|.|TRBJ2-5|.
TGTGCCAGTAGTGAATGGGGCCAAGAGACCCAGTACTTC
CASSEWGQETQYF
>TRBV18|.|TRBJ1-1|TRBD1
TGTGCCAGCTCACCACCGAGTGGGACAGGGAACACTGAAGCTTTCTTT
CASSPPSGTGNTEAFF
>TRBV30|.|TRBJ2-1|TRBD2
TGTGCCTGTCCTAAACTAGCGGGTTACAATGAGCAGTTCTTC
CACPKLAGYNEQFF
>TRBV4-2|.|TRBJ2-1|.
TGTGCCAGCAGCCAAGAAATCGGGTCCACAGCCAATGAGCAGTTCTTC
CASSQEIGSTANEQFF
>TRBV19|.|TRBJ2-3|.
TGTGCCAGTAGCCTGGCGGTTAGCACAGATACGCAGTATTTT
CASSLAVSTDTQYF
>TRBV27|.|TRBJ1-2|TRBD1
TGTGCCAGCAGTCCCCTCCCCCGACAGGGAGGGGACTATGGCTACACCTTC
CASSPLPRQGGDYGYTF
>TRBV10-3|.|TRBJ2-1|.
TGTGCCATCACGCCGGACAGAGGTCGCGCTGAGCAGTTCTTC
CAITPDRGRAEQFF
>TRBV13|.|TRBJ1-5|TRBD1
TGTGCCAGCAGGTTCTCAGGGGGCGGGGATCAGCCCCAGCATTTT
CASRFSGGGDQPQHF
>TRBV11-2|.|TRBJ2-1|.
TGTGCCAGCAGCTTCGGTGAGCAGTTCTTC
CASSFGEQFF
>TRBV4-1|.|TRBJ2-7|.
TGCGCCAGCAGTCAACTGATCGGGGCAGGAGGCTACGAGCAGTACTTC
CASSQLIGAGGYEQYF
>TRBV5-1|.|TRBJ2-5|.
TGCGCCAGCAGCTCTAGGGTCCAAGAGACCCAGTACTTC
CASSSRVQETQYF
>TRBV27|once|TRBJ2-3|TRBD2
TGTGCCAGCAACTCCCTGCGACTAGCGGGTGAAGATACGCAGTATTTT
CASNSLRLAGEDTQYF
>TRBV6-6|.|TRBJ1-5|.
TGTGCCAGCAGCGACCACGGTCTCAGCAATCAGCCCCAGCATTTT
CASSDHGLSNQPQHF
>TRBV28|once|TRBJ1-2|.
TGTGCCAGCAGTTTTGTCCCGGAGGACTATGGCTACACCTTC
CASSFVPEDYGYTF
>TRBV30|.|TRBJ2-3|TRBD1
TGTGCCTGGAGGGGTGGACAGGGCGGGACGCAGTATTTT
CAWRGGQGGTQYF
>TRBV30|few|TRBJ2-5|.
TGTGCCTGGAAGGGGGGGCGGGAGACCCAGTACTTC
CAWKGGRETQYF
>TRBV6-5|once|TRBJ2-7|.
TGTGCCCTCCAGTTACTAGGCTACGAGCAGTACTTC
CALQLLGYEQYF
>TRBV30|once|TRBJ2-7|TRBD2
TGTGCCTGGAGGAGAGAACCCGGGACTAGCGGGACCTACGAGCAGTACTTC
CAWRREPGTSGTYEQYF
>TRBV5-1|.|TRBJ2-5|.
TGCGCCAGCAGCCCGGGTGTAGCGGAACAAGAGACCCAGTACTTC
CASSPGVAEQETQYF
>TRBV7-9|.|TRBJ2-7|TRBD1
TGTGCCAGCAGCTCAACACTCAGGGGGCCGTGGTACGAGCAGTACTTC
CASSSTLRGPWYEQYF
>TRBV20-1|.|TRBJ2-1|.
TGCAGTGCTAGCAACAATGAGCAGTTCTTC
CSASNNEQFF
>TRBV5-1|.|TRBJ2-7|.
TGCGCCAGCAGCTTGGATCCCGCCAGCGAGCAGTACTTC
CASSLDPASEQYF
>TRBV5-6|.|TRBJ1-1|.
TGTGCCAGCAGCCAGACGAACGGGAACACTGAAGCTTTCTTT
CASSQTNGNTEAFF
>TRBV10-3|.|TRBJ2-1|TRBD2
TGTGCCATCAGTGAGTCGCAGACTAGCGGGACCTCTTACAATGAGCAGTTCTTC
CAISESQTSGTSYNEQFF
>TRBV2|.|TRBJ1-1|.
TGTGCCAGCAGCCGAGGGGGGCTGAACACTGAAGCTTTCTTT
CASSRGGLNTEAFF
>TRBV27|.|TRBJ2-7|TRBD1
TGTGCCAGCAGTCAACAGGGGGATGGCTACGAGCAGTACTTC
CASSQQGDGYEQYF
>TRBV7-9|.|TRBJ2-7|TRBD2
TGTGCCAGCAGCCCCTCTCAGCGGGGGCCAACCTACGAGCAGTACTTC
CASSPSQRGPTYEQYF
>TRBV5-1|few|TRBJ2-1|.
TGCGCCAGCAGCTTCCCACTAGCCAATGAGCAGTTCTTC
CASSFPLANEQFF
>TRBV27|.|TRBJ2-4|TRBD1
TGTGCCAGCAGAACACAGGGGGCTGGGGGAAACATTCAGTACTTC
CASRTQGAGGNIQYF
>TRBV28|.|TRBJ2-2|.
TGTGCCAGCAGTCTCACACTGACGGCCACGAACACCGGGGAGCTGTTTTTT
CASSLTLTATNTGELFF
>TRBV7-9|.|TRBJ2-7|.
TGTGCCAGCAGCTTAAGGCCTGCCGATGGCTACGAGCAGTACTTC
CASSLRPADGYEQYF
>TRBV6-5|.|TRBJ2-7|.
TGTGCCAGCAGTTACTTAGAACAATACGAGCAGTACTTC
CASSYLEQYEQYF
>TRBV10-1|.|TRBJ2-7|.
TGCGCCAGCAGTTCGTCAGCCCGTCCCGAGCAGTACTTC
CASSSSARPEQYF